The present T cell receptor beta chain was sequenced within a study of T-cell reconstitution after alpha-beta-depleted transplantation in children. The V gene's germline CDR1 is DFQATT and CDR2 SNEGSKA (reference sequence). With 0 bases removed from V and 0 bases from J, the gap between germline ends came to 5 bases. The CDR3 consists of 13 residues. TCRbeta library construction was performed incorporating unique molecular identifiers. Via MiXCR, TCRdb re-called the PCR reads, giving one row per CDR3 protein. The sample includes about 610,000 distinct CDR3 sequences, roughly a tenth of them seen just once. There are many counts of this clonotype.

The chain is built from TRBV20-1 and TRBJ1-1; no definite D call. This TCR came from a human donor who donated a stem cell graft to a child with acute myeloid leukemia. The specimen was PBMCs from the stem cell graft donor, collected from the stem cell graft. In nucleotides, the CDR3 is TGCAGTGCTAGAGAGTCAGTGAACACTGAAGCTTTCTTT. It codes for CSARESVNTEAFF.